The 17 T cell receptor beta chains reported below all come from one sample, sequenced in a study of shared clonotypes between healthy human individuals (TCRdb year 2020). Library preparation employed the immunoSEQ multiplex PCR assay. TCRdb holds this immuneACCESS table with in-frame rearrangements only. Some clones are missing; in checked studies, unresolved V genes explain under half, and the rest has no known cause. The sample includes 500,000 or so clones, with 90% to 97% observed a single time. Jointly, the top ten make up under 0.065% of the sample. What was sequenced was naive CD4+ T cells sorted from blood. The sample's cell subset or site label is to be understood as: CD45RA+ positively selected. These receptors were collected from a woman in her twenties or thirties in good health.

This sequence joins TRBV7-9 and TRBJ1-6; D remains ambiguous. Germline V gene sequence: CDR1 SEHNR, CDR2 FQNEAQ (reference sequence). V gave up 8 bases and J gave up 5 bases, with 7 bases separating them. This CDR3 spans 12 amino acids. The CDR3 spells CASVTNNSPLHF. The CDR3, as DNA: TGTGCCAGCGTTACGAATAATTCACCCCTCCACTTT.

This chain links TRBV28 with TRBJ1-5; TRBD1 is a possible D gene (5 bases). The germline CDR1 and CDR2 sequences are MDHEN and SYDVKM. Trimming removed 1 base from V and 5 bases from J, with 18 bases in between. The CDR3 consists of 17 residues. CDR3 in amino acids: CASSLYQGMLRDQPQHF. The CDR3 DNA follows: TGTGCCAGCAGTTTATATCAGGGAATGTTGAGGGATCAGCCCCAGCATTTT.

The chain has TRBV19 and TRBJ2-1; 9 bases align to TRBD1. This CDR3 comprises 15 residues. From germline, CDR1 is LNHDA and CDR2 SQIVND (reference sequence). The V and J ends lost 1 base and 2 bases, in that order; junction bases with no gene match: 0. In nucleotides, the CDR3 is TGTGCCAGTAGTATAGGGACAGGGGCCTACAATGAGCAGTTCTTC. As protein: CASSIGTGAYNEQFF.

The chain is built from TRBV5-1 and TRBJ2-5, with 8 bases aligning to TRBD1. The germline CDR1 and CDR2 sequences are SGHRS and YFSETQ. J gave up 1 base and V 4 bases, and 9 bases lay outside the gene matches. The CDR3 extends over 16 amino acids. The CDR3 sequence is CASSPGQGPLQETQYF. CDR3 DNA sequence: TGCGCCAGCAGCCCCGGACAGGGCCCTCTCCAAGAGACCCAGTACTTC. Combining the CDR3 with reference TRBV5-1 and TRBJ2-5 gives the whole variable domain KAGVTQTPRYLIKTRGQQVTLSCSPISGHRSVSWYQQTPGQGLQFLFEYFSETQRNKGNFPGRFSGRQFSNSRSEMNVSTLELGDSALYLCASSPGQGPLQETQYFGPGTRLLVL.

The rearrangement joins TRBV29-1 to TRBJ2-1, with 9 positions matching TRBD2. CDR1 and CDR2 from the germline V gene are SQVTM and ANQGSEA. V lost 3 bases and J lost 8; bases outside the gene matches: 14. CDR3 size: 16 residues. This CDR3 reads CSVDHAAGGPLDEQFF. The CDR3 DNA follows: TGCAGCGTTGACCACGCGGCGGGAGGGCCATTGGATGAGCAGTTCTTC.

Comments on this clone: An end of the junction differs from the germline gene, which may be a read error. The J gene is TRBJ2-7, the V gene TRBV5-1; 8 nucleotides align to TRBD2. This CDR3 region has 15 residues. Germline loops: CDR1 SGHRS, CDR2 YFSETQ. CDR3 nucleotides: TGCGCCAGCAGCTTGAGAAGCGGGGGCTCCAACGAGCAGTACTTC. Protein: CASSLRSGGSNEQYF.

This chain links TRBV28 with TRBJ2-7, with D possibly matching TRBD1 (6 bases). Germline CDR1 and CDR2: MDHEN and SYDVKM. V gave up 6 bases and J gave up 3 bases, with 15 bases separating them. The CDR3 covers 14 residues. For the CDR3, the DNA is TGTGCCAGCAGGAAGGACAGCGAAAACTACGAGCAGTACTTC. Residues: CASRKDSENYEQYF.

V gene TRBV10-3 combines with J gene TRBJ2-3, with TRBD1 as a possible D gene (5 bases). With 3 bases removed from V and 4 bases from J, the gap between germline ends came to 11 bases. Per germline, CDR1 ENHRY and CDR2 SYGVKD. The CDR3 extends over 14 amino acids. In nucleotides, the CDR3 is TGTGCCATCAGTGACGACAAGGGGCCAGATACGCAGTATTTT. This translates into CAISDDKGPDTQYF.

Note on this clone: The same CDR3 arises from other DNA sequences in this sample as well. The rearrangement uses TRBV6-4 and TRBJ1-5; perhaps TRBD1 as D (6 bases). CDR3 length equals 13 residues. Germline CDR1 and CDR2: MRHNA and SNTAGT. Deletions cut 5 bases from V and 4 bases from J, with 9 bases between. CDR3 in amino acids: CASSQQGNQPQHF. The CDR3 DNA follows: TGTGCCAGCAGTCAACAGGGAAATCAGCCCCAGCATTTT.

CDR3 DNA sequence: TGTGCCAGCAGCCTACTGACAGGGGGGTCCTACGAGCAGTACTTC. This codes for CASSLLTGGSYEQYF. The gene calls are TRBV14 and TRBJ2-7; 9 nucleotides align to TRBD1. J gave up 1 base and V 4 bases, and 5 bases lay outside the gene matches. CDR1 is SGHDN and CDR2 is FVKESK in the germline V gene. The CDR3 consists of 15 residues.

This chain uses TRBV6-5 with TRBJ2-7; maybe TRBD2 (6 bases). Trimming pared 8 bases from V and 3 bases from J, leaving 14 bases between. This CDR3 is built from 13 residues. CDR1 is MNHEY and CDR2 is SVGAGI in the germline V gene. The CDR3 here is CASGRLVGYEQYF. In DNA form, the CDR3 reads TGTGCCAGCGGGCGACTAGTGGGCTACGAGCAGTACTTC.

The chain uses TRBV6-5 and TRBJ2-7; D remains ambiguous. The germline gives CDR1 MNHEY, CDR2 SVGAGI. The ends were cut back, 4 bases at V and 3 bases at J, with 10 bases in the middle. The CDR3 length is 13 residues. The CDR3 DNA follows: TGTGCCAGCAGTTCCGGGTCTCACTACGAGCAGTACTTC. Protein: CASSSGSHYEQYF.

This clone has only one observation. The CDR3 bases are TGTGCCAGTAGTATAATTCTAGCGGGTGAGCAGTTCTTC. This encodes CASSIILAGEQFF. The chain combines TRBV19 with TRBJ2-1; 8 bases line up with TRBD2. The germline V gene has CDR1 LNHDA and CDR2 SQIVND (reference sequence). The CDR3 covers 13 residues. Trimming took 2 bases from V and 9 from J; bases not matched to a gene: 3. Filled out from reference TRBV19 and TRBJ2-1, the complete variable domain reads DGGITQSPKYLFRKEGQNVTLSCEQNLNHDAMYWYRQDPGQGLRLIYYSQIVNDFQKGDIAEGYSVSREKKESFPLTVTSAQKNPTAFYLCASSIILAGEQFFGPGTRLTVL.

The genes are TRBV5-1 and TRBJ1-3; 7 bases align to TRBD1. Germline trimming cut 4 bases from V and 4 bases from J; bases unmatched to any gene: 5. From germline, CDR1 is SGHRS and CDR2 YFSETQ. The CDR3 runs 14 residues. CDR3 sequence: CASSEQGSGNTIYF. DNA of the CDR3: TGCGCCAGCAGCGAACAGGGGTCCGGAAACACCATATATTTT.

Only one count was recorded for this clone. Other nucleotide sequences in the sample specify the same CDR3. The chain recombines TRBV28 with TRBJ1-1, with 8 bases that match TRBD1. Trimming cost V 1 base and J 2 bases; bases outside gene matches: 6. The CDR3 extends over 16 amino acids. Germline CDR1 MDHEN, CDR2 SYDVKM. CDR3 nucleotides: TGTGCCAGCAGTTTATCAGGACAGGGAGTCAACACTGAAGCTTTCTTT. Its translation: CASSLSGQGVNTEAFF.

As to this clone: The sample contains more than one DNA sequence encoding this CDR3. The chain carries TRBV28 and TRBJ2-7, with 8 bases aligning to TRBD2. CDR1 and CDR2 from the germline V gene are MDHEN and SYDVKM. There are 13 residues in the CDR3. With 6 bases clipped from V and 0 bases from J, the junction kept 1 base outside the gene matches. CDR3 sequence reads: CASRGTSSYEQYF. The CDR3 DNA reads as TGTGCCAGCAGGGGGACTAGCTCCTACGAGCAGTACTTC.

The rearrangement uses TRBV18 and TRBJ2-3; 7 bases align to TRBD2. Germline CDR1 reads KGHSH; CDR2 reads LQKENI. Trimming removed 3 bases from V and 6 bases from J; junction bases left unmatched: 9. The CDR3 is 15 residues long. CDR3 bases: TGTGCCAGCTCACCCCTGCCTAGCGGAGGGGATACGCAGTATTTT. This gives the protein CASSPLPSGGDTQYF.